The present T cell receptor (beta chain) was sequenced within a study of blood T cell repertoires in COVID-19 (dated by TCRdb to 2018 to 2021). About the investigation overall: Collaborator samples came from the United States, Italy and Spain and covered acute and convalescent phases of COVID-19. The samples were drawn from two sources: the first 160 participants of the ongoing ImmuneRACE study, and approximately 1,300 subjects contributed by 6 global collaborators. The sample metadata nearly always contained a de-identified subject ID, COVID-19 status, age in years and sex. The prospective study material was composed of cDNA or gDNA derived from T cells, B-cell-depleted T cells, or PBMCs. Deeply sampled blood TCRbeta repertoires from subjects exposed to, actively infected with, or recovered from COVID-19 were included in the dataset. Where available, HLA class I and class II types were obtained from metadata supplied by the sample provider rather than from assay-based typing. A freely available public database, intended as a resource for researchers studying the immune response to SARS-CoV-2, is where the repertoires were released. General study outcomes and caveats: The amount of clinical and demographic metadata varied by source and participant and was provided uncurated.

Each collaborating institution followed its own protocols to collect whole blood in K2EDTA tubes. For TCRbeta analysis, collaborators shipped samples as frozen whole blood, isolated PBMCs, or DNA extracted from either of those sample types. Inclusive of the bounding cysteine and phenylalanine, the CDR3 is 16 residues long. Only the CDR3 portion is preserved as DNA: 48 bases, with reading frame beginning at the first base. V is pared back by 3 bases and J by 1 base, with 17 bases lying between the germline termini. The germline V gene specifies SGDLS as CDR1 and YYNGEE as CDR2. TCRbeta CDR3 regions were amplified from genomic DNA using the immunoSEQ Assay, a bias-controlled multiplex PCR. From the authors' description of their analysis: The number of nucleated cells in each sample was estimated from the amplification of reference gene primers within the assay. To quantify the absolute abundance of each unique TCRbeta CDR3 rearrangement, sequence reads were collapsed and filtered. For each sample, productive Simpson clonality was calculated by taking the square root of Simpson's diversity index across productive rearrangements. TCRdb mirrors the immuneACCESS table, restricted to in-frame sequences. Some clones are absent from its copies; in checked studies, under half trace to an unresolved V gene, and the reason for the others is unknown. For V, J and clone size, that table is used; D and trimming come from the DNA. Counted in this sample were around 300,000 clones; 86% of them appeared once. About 3% of the sample is in the top ten clones.

On this clone itself: Its recognized antigen is unknown. Per-base qualities were not stored, and no clone one base away is much larger.

The source material was peripheral blood. The source is a woman aged 30 to 39 with active or convalescent COVID-19. The chain links TRBV9 with TRBJ2-7; TRBD1 is perhaps the D gene, given 6 matching bases. Here the CDR3 is given as CASSAFVWGTSYEQYF. The nucleotides are TGTGCCAGCAGCGCTTTCGTATGGGGGACATCCTACGAGCAGTACTTC.